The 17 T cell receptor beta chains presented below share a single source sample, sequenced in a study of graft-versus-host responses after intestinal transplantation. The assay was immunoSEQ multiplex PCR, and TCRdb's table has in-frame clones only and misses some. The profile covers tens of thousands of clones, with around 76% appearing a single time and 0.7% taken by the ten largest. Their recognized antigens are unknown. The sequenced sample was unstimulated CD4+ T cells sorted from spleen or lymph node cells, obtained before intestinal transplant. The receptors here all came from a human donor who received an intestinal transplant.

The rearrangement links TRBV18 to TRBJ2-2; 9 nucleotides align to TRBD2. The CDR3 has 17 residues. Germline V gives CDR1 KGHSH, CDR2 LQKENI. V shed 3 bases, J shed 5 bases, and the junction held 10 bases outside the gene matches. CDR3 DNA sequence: TGTGCCAGCTCACCCCTACCCGCGGGGGGGCTAACCGGGGAGCTGTTTTTT. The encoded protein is CASSPLPAGGLTGELFF. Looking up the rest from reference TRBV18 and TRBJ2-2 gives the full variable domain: NAGVMQNPRHLVRRRGQEARLRCSPMKGHSHVYWYRQLPEEGLKFMVYLQKENIIDESGMPKERFSAEFPKEGPSILRIQQVVRGDSAAYFCASSPLPAGGLTGELFFGEGSRLTVL.

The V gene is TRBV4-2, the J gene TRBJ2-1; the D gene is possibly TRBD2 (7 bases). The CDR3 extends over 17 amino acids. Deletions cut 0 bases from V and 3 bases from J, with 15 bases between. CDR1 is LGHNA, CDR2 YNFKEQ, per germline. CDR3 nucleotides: TGTGCCAGCAGCCAAGATGGGGGGGCTAGCGGCTACAATGAGCAGTTCTTC. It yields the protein CASSQDGGASGYNEQFF.

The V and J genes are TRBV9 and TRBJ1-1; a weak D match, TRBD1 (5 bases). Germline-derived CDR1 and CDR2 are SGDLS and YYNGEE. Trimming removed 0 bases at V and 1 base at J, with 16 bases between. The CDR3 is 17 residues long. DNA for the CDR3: TGTGCCAGCAGCGTAGTCCCCACGGGGACGGCGAACACTGAAGCTTTCTTT. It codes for CASSVVPTGTANTEAFF.

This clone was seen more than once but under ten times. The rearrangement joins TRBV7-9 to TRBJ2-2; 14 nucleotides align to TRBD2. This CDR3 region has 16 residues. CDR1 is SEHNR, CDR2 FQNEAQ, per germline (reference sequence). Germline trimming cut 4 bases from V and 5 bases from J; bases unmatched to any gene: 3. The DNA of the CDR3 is TGTGCCAGCAGCTCCGGACTAGCGGGAGGTACCGGGGAGCTGTTTTTT. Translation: CASSSGLAGGTGELFF.

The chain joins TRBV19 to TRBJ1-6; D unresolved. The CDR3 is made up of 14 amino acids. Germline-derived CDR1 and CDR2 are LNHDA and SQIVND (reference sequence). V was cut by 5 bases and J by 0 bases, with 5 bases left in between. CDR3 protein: CASSESSYNSPLHF. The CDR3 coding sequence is TGTGCCAGTAGTGAGTCCTCCTATAATTCACCCCTCCACTTT.

The CDR3 region is CASSVAVYSYEQYF. The DNA of the CDR3 is TGTGCCAGCAGCGTAGCGGTTTACTCCTACGAGCAGTACTTC. This chain uses TRBV9 with TRBJ2-7; D is undetermined. The V gene lost 0 bases and the J gene lost 0 bases, with 7 bases spanning the gap. The CDR3 extends over 14 amino acids. CDR1 and CDR2 from the germline V gene are SGDLS and YYNGEE.

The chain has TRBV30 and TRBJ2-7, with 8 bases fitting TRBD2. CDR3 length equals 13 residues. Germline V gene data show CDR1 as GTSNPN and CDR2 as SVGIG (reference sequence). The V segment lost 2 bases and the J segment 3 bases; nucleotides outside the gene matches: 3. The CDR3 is CAWSSGRHYEQYF. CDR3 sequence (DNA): TGTGCCTGGAGTAGCGGGAGACACTACGAGCAGTACTTC.

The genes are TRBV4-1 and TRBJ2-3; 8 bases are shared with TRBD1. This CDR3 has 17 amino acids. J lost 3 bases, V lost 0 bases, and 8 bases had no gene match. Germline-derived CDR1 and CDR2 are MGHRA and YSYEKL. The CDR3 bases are TGCGCCAGCAGCCAAGATAGGCCGGGACAGGTTACAGATACGCAGTATTTT. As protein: CASSQDRPGQVTDTQYF.

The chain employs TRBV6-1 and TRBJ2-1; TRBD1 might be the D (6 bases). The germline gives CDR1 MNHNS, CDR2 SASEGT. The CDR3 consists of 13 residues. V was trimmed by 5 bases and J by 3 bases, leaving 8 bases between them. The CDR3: CASSTGLYNEQFF. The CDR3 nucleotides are TGTGCCAGCAGTACAGGGCTCTACAATGAGCAGTTCTTC.

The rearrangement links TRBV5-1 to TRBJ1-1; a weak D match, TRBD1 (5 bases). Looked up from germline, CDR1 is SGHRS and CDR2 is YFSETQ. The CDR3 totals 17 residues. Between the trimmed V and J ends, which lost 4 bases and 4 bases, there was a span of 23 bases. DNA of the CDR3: TGCGCCAGCAGCCCACCTTCCGGGAACCCGGGGGGCACTGAAGCTTTCTTT. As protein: CASSPPSGNPGGTEAFF.

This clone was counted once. The CDR3, as DNA: TGTGCCTGGAGGCAGGGGGCAGGCGAGCAGTACTTC. Residues: CAWRQGAGEQYF. The chain uses TRBV30 and TRBJ2-7; 8 positions match TRBD1. This CDR3 has 12 amino acids. V shed 3 bases and J 6 bases; nucleotides not matched to a gene: 4. The germline V gene has CDR1 GTSNPN and CDR2 SVGIG (reference sequence).

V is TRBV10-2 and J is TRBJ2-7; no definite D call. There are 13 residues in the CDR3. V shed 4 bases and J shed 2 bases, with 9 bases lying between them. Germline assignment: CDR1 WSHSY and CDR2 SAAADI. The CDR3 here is CASSGDNTYEQYF. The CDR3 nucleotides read TGCGCCAGCAGTGGCGACAACACCTACGAGCAGTACTTC.

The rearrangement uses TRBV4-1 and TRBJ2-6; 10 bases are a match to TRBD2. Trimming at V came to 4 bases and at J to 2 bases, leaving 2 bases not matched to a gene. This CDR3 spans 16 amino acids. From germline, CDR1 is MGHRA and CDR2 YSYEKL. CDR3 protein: CASSRSGGAGANVLTF. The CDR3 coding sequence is TGCGCCAGCAGCCGAAGCGGGGGGGCTGGGGCCAACGTCCTGACTTTC.

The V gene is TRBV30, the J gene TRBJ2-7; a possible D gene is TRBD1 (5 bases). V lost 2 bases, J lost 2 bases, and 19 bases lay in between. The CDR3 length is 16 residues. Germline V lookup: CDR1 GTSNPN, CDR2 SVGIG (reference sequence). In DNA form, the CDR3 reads TGTGCCTGGAGTCAATTAGGTAGGCAGGACACCTACGAGCAGTACTTC. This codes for CAWSQLGRQDTYEQYF.

CDR3 sequence (DNA): TGCGCCAGCAGTCCGGGACCCCTGGACACTGAAGCTTTCTTT. This translates into CASSPGPLDTEAFF. The chain has TRBV4-1 and TRBJ1-1, with D possibly being TRBD1 (5 bases). V shed 6 bases and J shed 3 bases, with 14 bases lying between them. Germline lookup yields CDR1 MGHRA and CDR2 YSYEKL. The CDR3 has 14 residues.

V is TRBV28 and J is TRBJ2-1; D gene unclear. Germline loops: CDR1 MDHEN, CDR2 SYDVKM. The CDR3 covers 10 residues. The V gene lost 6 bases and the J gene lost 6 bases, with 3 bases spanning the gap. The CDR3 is CASRGNEQFF. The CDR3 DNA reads TGTGCCAGCAGGGGCAATGAGCAGTTCTTC.

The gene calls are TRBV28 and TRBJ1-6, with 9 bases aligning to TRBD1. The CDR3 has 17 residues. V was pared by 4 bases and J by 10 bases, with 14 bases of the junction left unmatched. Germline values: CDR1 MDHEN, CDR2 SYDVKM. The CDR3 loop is CASSSLKTGGSTSPLHF. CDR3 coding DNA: TGTGCCAGCAGTTCACTCAAAACAGGGGGCAGTACATCACCCCTCCACTTT.